The 24 T cell receptor beta chains in this list originate from one sample, sequenced in a study of cytomegalovirus exposure and HLA in healthy donors. In the PCR, 60 Vbeta and 13 Jbeta primers were used. Repertoires were generated with immunoSEQ multiplex PCR, while TCRdb's copy carries only in-frame clones and drops some. The table includes fewer than 300,000 clones, 70% to 90% detected once. Sequences were obtained from PBMCs. The receptor source for this set is a man aged 40-55 years in good health and CMV-seropositive.

This clone was picked up a small number of times. The chain has TRBV4-2 and TRBJ1-4; D might be TRBD1 (6 bases). Trimming cost V 3 bases and J 3 bases, with 14 bases left between them. CDR3 length equals 16 residues. Per the germline V gene, CDR1 is LGHNA and CDR2 is YNFKEQ. For the CDR3, the DNA is TGTGCCAGCAGCCACGCTTACAGGGCCCCTAATGAAAAACTGTTTTTT. Protein product: CASSHAYRAPNEKLFF.

This chain joins TRBV5-1 and TRBJ2-2; unclear D gene. Germline V gene sequence: CDR1 SGHRS, CDR2 YFSETQ. Trimming shortened V by 0 bases and J by 6 bases, and 9 bases separated the two germline ends. The CDR3 consists of 14 residues. The chain's CDR3 is CASSLVVGPGELFF. The CDR3, as DNA: TGCGCCAGCAGCTTGGTTGTGGGCCCCGGGGAGCTGTTTTTT.

This rearrangement joins TRBV29-1 to TRBJ2-1, with D uncertain. Looked up from germline, CDR1 is SQVTM and CDR2 is ANQGSEA. The CDR3 covers 12 residues. Trimming shortened V by 4 bases and J by 3 bases, and 7 bases separated the two germline ends. CDR3 nucleotides: TGCAGCGTTGTAGCTAGCTACAATGAGCAGTTCTTC. Translation: CSVVASYNEQFF.

Of note for this clone: Compared with germline, one end of the junction differs, possibly owing to a read error. The chain has TRBV5-4 and TRBJ1-2; tentatively, D is TRBD1 (6 bases). CDR1 is SGHNT and CDR2 is YYREEE in the germline V gene (reference sequence). The CDR3 totals 17 residues. The CDR3 loop reads CASSLGRTDRTNYGCTF. CDR3 DNA: TGTGCCAGCAGCTTGGGAAGGACAGACCGAACTAACTATGGCTGCACCTTC.

The rearrangement joins TRBV9 to TRBJ2-1, with D hard to call. CDR1 SGDLS and CDR2 YYNGEE come from the germline V gene. This CDR3 has 14 amino acids. Deletions cut 4 bases from V and 1 base from J, with 9 bases between. The CDR3 DNA reads as TGTGCCAGCAGCCCTCAGGTGTCCTACAATGAGCAGTTCTTC. Protein: CASSPQVSYNEQFF.

This chain joins TRBV6-5 and TRBJ2-3, with a possible D match to TRBD2 (5 bases). V was cut by 7 bases and J by 8 bases, with 10 bases left in between. Germline V gene sequence: CDR1 MNHEY, CDR2 SVGAGI. This CDR3 spans 11 amino acids. The CDR3 DNA is TGTGCCAGCAACCGGGGATTTACGCAGTATTTT. Translating it yields CASNRGFTQYF.

The V gene is TRBV5-4, the J gene TRBJ2-7, with 9 bases fitting TRBD1. CDR3 length: 15 amino acids. J gave up 2 bases and V 4 bases, and 7 bases lay outside the gene matches. The V gene's germline CDR1 is SGHNT and CDR2 YYREEE (reference sequence). Here the CDR3 DNA reads TGTGCCAGCAGCCTCCCGGGACAGGGAACCTACGAGCAGTACTTC. Encoded protein: CASSLPGQGTYEQYF. The full variable domain, its missing parts supplied by reference TRBV5-4 and TRBJ2-7, is ETGVTQSPTHLIKTRGQQVTLRCSSQSGHNTVSWYQQALGQGPQFIFQYYREEENGRGNFPPRFSGLQFPNYSSELNVNALELDDSALYLCASSLPGQGTYEQYFGPGTRLTVT.

The CDR3 nucleotides are TGCGCCAGCAGCCAAGACGAGCGGGCTATAAATCAGCCCCAGCATTTT. The encoded protein is CASSQDERAINQPQHF. The chain joins TRBV4-1 to TRBJ1-5; D gene ambiguous. V was shortened by 0 bases and J by 4 bases, with 13 bases between the two germline ends. The CDR3 covers 16 residues. Germline V gene sequence: CDR1 MGHRA, CDR2 YSYEKL.

V gene TRBV7-2 combines with J gene TRBJ2-3; a possible D gene is TRBD1 (6 bases). The V end lost 3 bases, the J end lost 5 bases, and 9 bases lay between the germline ends. This CDR3 region has 13 residues. Per germline, CDR1 SGHTA and CDR2 FQGNSA. The CDR3 DNA reads TGTGCCAGCAGCTTGCTGACAGGAGATACGCAGTATTTT. Its translation is CASSLLTGDTQYF.

The chain joins TRBV25-1 to TRBJ1-1; no clear D gene. Trimming shortened V by 8 bases and J by 5 bases, and 12 bases separated the two germline ends. The length of the CDR3 is 12 residues. Germline V CDR1 and CDR2: MGHDK, SYGVNS. DNA of the CDR3: TGTGCCAGCTCGGGCCCGGGGACTGAAGCTTTCTTT. Translation gives CASSGPGTEAFF.

The chain combines TRBV5-8 with TRBJ2-7; weak D call: TRBD2 (6 bases). CDR3 size: 13 residues. The V gene's germline CDR1 is SGHTS and CDR2 YDEGEE. V shed 3 bases and J shed 6 bases, with 13 bases lying between them. CDR3 nucleotides: TGTGCCAGCAGCTGGCTCATCGGGGGCGAGCAGTACTTC. Its translation is CASSWLIGGEQYF.

CDR3 coding DNA: TGTGCCAGCAGCTCCGCTCGGCGGCAGGGATCTGAAAAACTGTTTTTT. As protein: CASSSARRQGSEKLFF. The chain employs TRBV5-6 and TRBJ1-4; TRBD1 is a possible D gene (5 bases). CDR1 is SGHDT and CDR2 is YYEEEE in the germline V gene. V lost 3 bases to trimming and J lost 7 bases, with 19 bases between them. This CDR3 contains 16 residues. Drawing the rest from reference TRBV5-6 and TRBJ1-4, the complete variable domain is DAGVTQSPTHLIKTRGQQVTLRCSPKSGHDTVSWYQQALGQGPQFIFQYYEEEERQRGNFPDRFSGHQFPNYSSELNVNALLLGDSALYLCASSSARRQGSEKLFFGSGTQLSVL.

This clone was observed once. V is TRBV28 and J is TRBJ1-2; 7 bases line up with TRBD1. Germline values: CDR1 MDHEN, CDR2 SYDVKM. V dropped 5 bases and J dropped 8; count of bases not matched to a gene: 11. This CDR3 spans 14 amino acids. The CDR3 DNA sequence: TGTGCCAGCAGTACCGCCATGACAGGGTTGGGCTACACCTTC. This codes for CASSTAMTGLGYTF.

The chain combines TRBV11-2 with TRBJ1-2; D call uncertain. From germline, CDR1 is SGHAT and CDR2 FQNNGV. This CDR3 comprises 14 residues. With 0 bases removed from V and 4 bases from J, the gap between germline ends came to 9 bases. The CDR3 region is CASSLDVRVYGYTF. The CDR3 DNA is TGTGCCAGCAGCTTAGACGTCCGGGTCTATGGCTACACCTTC.

The chain recombines TRBV6-5 with TRBJ2-1, with a weak D call TRBD2 (5 bases). Deletions cut 6 bases from V and 15 bases from J, with 24 bases between. The CDR3 runs to 14 residues. The V gene's germline CDR1 is MNHEY and CDR2 SVGAGI. The CDR3 nucleotides read TGTGCCAGCAGCCCCCTGATTTCAGGCCTAGGAGGGTTCTTC. Residues: CASSPLISGLGGFF.

The chain is built from TRBV28 and TRBJ2-7; D is unresolved. V lost 6 bases and J lost 0, with 15 bases in between. There are 15 residues in the CDR3. Germline-derived CDR1 and CDR2 are MDHEN and SYDVKM. CDR3 in DNA: TGTGCCAGCAGGGTCTGGCGGCCGGGCTCCTACGAGCAGTACTTC. As protein: CASRVWRPGSYEQYF.

Worth noting for this clone: The sample contains more than one DNA sequence encoding this CDR3. The rearrangement joins TRBV19 to TRBJ2-1; 9 bases map to TRBD1. This CDR3 is 14 amino acids long. Germline loops: CDR1 LNHDA, CDR2 SQIVND (reference sequence). The ends lost 4 bases at V and 8 bases at J; junction bases unmatched: 6. CDR3 in DNA: TGTGCCAGTAGTAGGAGGACAGGGGAATATGAGCAGTTCTTC. Its protein product is CASSRRTGEYEQFF.

The gene calls are TRBV7-2 and TRBJ2-7; 8 positions match TRBD2. Germline V gene lookup returns CDR1 SGHTA and CDR2 FQGNSA. Trimming cost V 5 bases and J 0 bases; bases outside gene matches: 6. The CDR3 consists of 15 residues. CDR3 nucleotide sequence: TGTGCCAGCAGCCCTGGACTAGCTGTCTCCTACGAGCAGTACTTC. This gives the protein CASSPGLAVSYEQYF.

This clone has only one observation. This chain joins TRBV27 and TRBJ2-7; D is uncertain. Germline V gives CDR1 MNHEY, CDR2 SMNVEV (reference sequence). V was shortened by 5 bases and J by 1 base, with 6 bases between the two germline ends. The CDR3 extends over 12 amino acids. The CDR3 sequence: CASSTTSYEQYF. The CDR3 DNA reads as TGTGCCAGCAGTACGACTTCCTACGAGCAGTACTTC.

V and J are TRBV19 and TRBJ1-1; 9 nucleotides align to TRBD1. This CDR3 is 17 amino acids long. With V trimmed by 0 bases and J by 5 bases, 10 bases remained unmatched. CDR1 and CDR2 (germline): LNHDA, SQIVND (reference sequence). The CDR3 loop is CASSIDQERTGATEAFF. In nucleotides, the CDR3 is TGTGCCAGTAGTATAGATCAAGAAAGGACAGGGGCAACTGAAGCTTTCTTT.

V usage is TRBV11-3 and J usage is TRBJ2-1; D possibly corresponds to TRBD2 (6 bases). Between the trimmed V and J ends, which lost 1 base and 1 base, there was a span of 14 bases. There are 17 residues in the CDR3. CDR1 is SGHNT, CDR2 YENEEA, per germline. The CDR3 spells CASSLGGVLSSYNEQFF. CDR3 sequence (DNA): TGTGCCAGCAGCTTAGGGGGGGTGTTATCATCCTACAATGAGCAGTTCTTC.

The V gene is TRBV27, the J gene TRBJ2-5; 8 bases map to TRBD1. Germline CDR1 and CDR2: MNHEY and SMNVEV (reference sequence). The CDR3 consists of 16 residues. J was trimmed by 5 bases and V by 2 bases; bases with no gene match: 10. The CDR3 sequence is CASSLNQGAPVETQYF. Here the CDR3 DNA reads TGTGCCAGCAGTTTAAATCAGGGGGCCCCGGTGGAGACCCAGTACTTC.

This sequence joins TRBV21-1 and TRBJ1-1. TRBV21-1 is an annotated pseudogene. CDR3 size: 15 residues. The CDR3 coding sequence is TGTGCCAGCAGCACCGACAGCGGGAGGATGGGTGAAGCTTTCTTT. This translates into CASSTDSGRMGEAFF.

The V gene is TRBV20-1, the J gene TRBJ2-1; 8 positions match TRBD2. Germline V CDR1 and CDR2: DFQATT, SNEGSKA (reference sequence). The CDR3 consists of 10 residues. The CDR3 DNA sequence: TGCAAGACGAGCGGGAGTGAGGGGTTCTTC. Amino acids: CKTSGSEGFF.